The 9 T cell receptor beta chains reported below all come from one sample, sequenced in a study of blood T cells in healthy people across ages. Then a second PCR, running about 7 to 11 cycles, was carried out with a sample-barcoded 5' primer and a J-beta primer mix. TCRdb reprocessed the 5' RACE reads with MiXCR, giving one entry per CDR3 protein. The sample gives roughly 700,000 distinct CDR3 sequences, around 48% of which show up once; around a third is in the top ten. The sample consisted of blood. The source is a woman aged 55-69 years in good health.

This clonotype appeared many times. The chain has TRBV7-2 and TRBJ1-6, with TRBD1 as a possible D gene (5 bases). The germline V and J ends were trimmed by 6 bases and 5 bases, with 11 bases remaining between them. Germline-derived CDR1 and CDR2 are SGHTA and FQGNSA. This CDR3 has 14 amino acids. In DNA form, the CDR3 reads TGTGCCAGCAGATCCGACAGCCATAATTCACCCCTCCACTTT. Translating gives CASRSDSHNSPLHF. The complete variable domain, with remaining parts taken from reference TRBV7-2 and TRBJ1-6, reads GAGVSQSPSNKVTEKGKDVELRCDPISGHTALYWYRQSLGQGLEFLIYFQGNSAPDKSGLPSDRFSAERTGGSVSTLTIQRTQQEDSAVYLCASRSDSHNSPLHFGNGTRLTVT.

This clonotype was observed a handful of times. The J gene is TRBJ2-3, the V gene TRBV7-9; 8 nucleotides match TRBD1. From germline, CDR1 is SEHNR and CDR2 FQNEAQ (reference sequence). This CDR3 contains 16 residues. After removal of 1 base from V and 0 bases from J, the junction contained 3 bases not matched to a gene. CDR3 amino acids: CASSLGTGRSTDTQYF. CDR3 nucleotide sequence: TGTGCCAGCAGCTTAGGGACAGGGAGAAGCACAGATACGCAGTATTTT.

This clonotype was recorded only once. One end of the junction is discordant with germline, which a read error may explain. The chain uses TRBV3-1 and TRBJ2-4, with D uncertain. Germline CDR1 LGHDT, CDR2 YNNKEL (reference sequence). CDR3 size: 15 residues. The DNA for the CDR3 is TGTGCCAGCAGCCCTGCAGCCGTAAGCAAAAACATTCGGTACTTC. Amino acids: CASSPAAVSKNIRYF.

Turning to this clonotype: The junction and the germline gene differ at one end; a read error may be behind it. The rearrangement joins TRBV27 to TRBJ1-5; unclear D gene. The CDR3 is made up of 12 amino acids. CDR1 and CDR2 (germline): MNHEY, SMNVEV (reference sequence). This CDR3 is CASSFIGQPRHF. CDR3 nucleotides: TGTGCCAGCAGTTTTATAGGGCAGCCCCGGCATTTT.

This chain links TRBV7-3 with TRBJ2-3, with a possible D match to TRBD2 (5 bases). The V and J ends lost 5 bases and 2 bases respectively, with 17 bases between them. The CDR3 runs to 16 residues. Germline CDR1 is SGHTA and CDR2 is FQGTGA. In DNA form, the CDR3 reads TGTGCCAGCAGCGACACCCCTGGACTGATCACAGATACGCAGTATTTT. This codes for CASSDTPGLITDTQYF.

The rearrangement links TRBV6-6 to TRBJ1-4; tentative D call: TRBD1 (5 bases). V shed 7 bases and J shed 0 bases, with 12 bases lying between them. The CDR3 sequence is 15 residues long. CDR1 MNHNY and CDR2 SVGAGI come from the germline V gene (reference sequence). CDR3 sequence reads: CASILDSATNEKLFF. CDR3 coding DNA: TGTGCCAGCATTTTAGACAGTGCAACTAATGAAAAACTGTTTTTT.

The CDR3, as DNA: TGTGCCAGCAGTACAAGACACCAGAACACTGAAGCTTTCTTT. Translated, it gives CASSTRHQNTEAFF. The chain employs TRBV27 and TRBJ1-1; no clear D. Between the trimmed V and J ends, which lost 5 bases and 1 base, there was a span of 11 bases. The germline gives CDR1 MNHEY, CDR2 SMNVEV (reference sequence). The CDR3 is 14 amino acids.

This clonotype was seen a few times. In DNA form, the CDR3 reads TGTGCCAGCAGAGCAAACGAGATAGCCAAAAACATTCAGTACTTC. This gives the protein CASRANEIAKNIQYF. The chain couples TRBV7-2 to TRBJ2-4, with D unresolved. Germline-derived CDR1 and CDR2 are SGHTA and FQGNSA. V lost 6 bases and J lost 0, with 12 bases in between. The CDR3 sequence is 15 residues long. The variable domain in full, with the rest retrieved from reference TRBV7-2 and TRBJ2-4, is GAGVSQSPSNKVTEKGKDVELRCDPISGHTALYWYRQSLGQGLEFLIYFQGNSAPDKSGLPSDRFSAERTGGSVSTLTIQRTQQEDSAVYLCASRANEIAKNIQYFGAGTRLSVL.

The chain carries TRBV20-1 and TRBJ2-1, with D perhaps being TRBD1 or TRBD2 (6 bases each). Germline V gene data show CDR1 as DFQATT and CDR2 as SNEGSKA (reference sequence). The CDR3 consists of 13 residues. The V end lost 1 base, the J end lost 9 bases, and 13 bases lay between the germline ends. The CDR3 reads CSARGGGWTEQFF. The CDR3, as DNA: TGCAGTGCTAGAGGAGGGGGGTGGACTGAGCAGTTCTTC.